This paragraph reports one TCR beta chain. This specimen comes from a study of T cell changes during pregnancy in multiple sclerosis. Method: immunoSEQ multiplex PCR; TCRdb's copy keeps in-frame clones and lacks some. The sample shows tens of thousands of clones, 93% of them seen only once. This CDR3 has 14 residues. The V end was cut by 1 base, the J end by 8 bases, with 15 bases between. Germline V gene sequence: CDR1 SGHNT, CDR2 YYREEE (reference sequence). This sequence originates from a female donor with multiple sclerosis, enrolled in a pregnancy study. Sequenced here: peripheral blood, sampled in the second trimester of pregnancy. The V gene is TRBV5-4, the J gene TRBJ1-2; no clear D gene. In nucleotides, the CDR3 is TGTGCCAGCAGCTTGTTGCCATTAGATCTCGGCTACACCTTC. It translates to CASSLLPLDLGYTF.